This entry is about one T cell receptor beta chain. What it binds is not known. This table comes from immunoSEQ multiplex PCR, and its TCRdb copy is limited to in-frame clones, with some not included. The sample contains about 100,000 clones, 91% of which appear only once. Looked up from germline, CDR1 is MDHEN and CDR2 is SYDVKM. The CDR3 spans 14 residues. The sample comes from a study of siplizumab effects on memory and regulatory T cells. Study-wide results and caveats: Tregs that proliferated in siplizumab cultures did not have their suppressive function confirmed.

Sequenced: CD4+ T cells sorted from blood. The sequence came from a human donor in good health. V usage is TRBV28 and J usage is TRBJ2-2; tentatively, D is TRBD1 (5 bases). The CDR3 DNA sequence: TGTGCAGTGCAGGCAGGGCCCAACACCGGGGAGCTGTTTTTT. Its protein is CAVQAGPNTGELFF.